The clone carrying this T cell receptor beta chain was counted a few times. Its antigen is still unknown. This entry belongs to a study of beta chain features in type 1 diabetes. For the study at large: Age, gender and cell yields were similar between patients and healthy donors.

Reverse transcription of all isolated RNA meant that expressed TCRB transcripts were sequenced. Method: immunoSEQ multiplex PCR; TCRdb's copy keeps in-frame clones and lacks some. This sample has 93,000 or so clones, with roughly 28% found just once. The study, taken as a whole, reports: Shorter TCRB CDR3s, moderately but significantly so, marked every one of the four CD4+ subsets in Type 1 diabetes patients. PCR might show a preference for shorter templates, equally across patients and controls. VDJ junctions from type 1 diabetes patients carried fewer insertions and larger deletions.

It was via CD45RO/CCR7/CD25/CD127/CD95/CD27 that CD4+ naive, central memory, regulatory and stem cell-like memory cells were sorted. V was shortened by 4 bases and J by 3 bases, with 9 bases between the two germline ends. CDR3 length: 13 residues. From germline, CDR1 is SGHDN and CDR2 FVKESK. V is TRBV14 and J is TRBJ1-2; D call uncertain. The specimen was central memory CD4+ T cells from blood. This sequence originates from a woman aged 18-29 years with type 1 diabetes. The CDR3, as DNA: TGTGCCAGCAGCCCCGACATGGACTATGGCTACACCTTC. This encodes CASSPDMDYGYTF.